This T cell receptor beta chain was documented in a study of blood T cell repertoires in COVID-19. The wider study: In each case, the material was cDNA or gDNA derived from T cells, B-cell-depleted T cells, or PBMCs.

This clone appeared a single time. Under the authors' procedure: For nucleated cells, counts were estimated from reference gene primer amplification. Sequenced by immunoSEQ multiplex PCR; TCRdb stores in-frame clones only, minus some. The D gene and trimming were derived from the DNA, and the V and J assignments and clone size from that table. The table has about 670,000 clones, 90% seen once. V was cut by 4 bases and J by 0 bases, with 16 bases left in between. Germline CDR1 SEHNR, CDR2 FQNEAQ (reference sequence). This CDR3 region has 17 residues. The sequenced material came from peripheral blood. The chain carries TRBV7-9 and TRBJ1-3; the D is unclear. This TCR was recovered from a woman aged 18-29 years with acute or convalescent COVID-19. The CDR3, as DNA: TGTGCCAGCAGCTCCCCCGGAGCGGGCCTCTCTGGAAACACCATATATTTT. This encodes CASSSPGAGLSGNTIYF.